This T cell receptor beta chain is drawn from a study of T-cell memory formation after mild COVID-19. This CDR3 is 11 amino acids long. Trimming took off 2 bases at V and 6 bases at J, with 5 bases between the two ends. CDR1 is GTSNPN and CDR2 is SVGIG in the germline V gene (reference sequence). MiXCR was run by TCRdb on the 5' RACE reads, yielding one entry per CDR3 protein. The sample yields approximately 300,000 distinct CDR3 sequences, approximately 16% seen once. The sample consisted of PBMCs or a T cell subset sorted from them (not recorded which). The source is a man between 18 and 35 years old who had mild COVID-19 (a few samples of this study predate the infection). Cell type and time point are not known. V usage is TRBV30 and J usage is TRBJ1-5; no reliable D call. CDR3 DNA sequence: TGTGCCTGGAGTACCGGTCAGCCCCAGCATTTT. It yields the protein CAWSTGQPQHF.